What follows are 26 T cell receptor beta chains derived from one specimen sequenced in a study of long-term antiretroviral therapy in people with HIV. The immunoSEQ assay was v3.0, run at survey level. Only in-frame clones appear in the TCRdb table, and some are missing; sequencing was by immunoSEQ multiplex PCR. The sample contains about 29,000 clones, approximately 93% of which appear only once. The sequenced sample was unsorted PBMCs, obtained 6.2 years after starting antiretroviral therapy. The receptors derive from a man aged 40-49 years with HIV.

This clone was found a few times. This rearrangement joins TRBV7-8 to TRBJ2-7, with TRBD1 matching 7 bases. J lost 6 bases, V lost 1 base, and 9 bases had no gene match. This CDR3 comprises 15 residues. In germline, CDR1 is SGHVS, CDR2 FQNEAQ. CDR3 amino acids: CASSLERAGGREQYF. In nucleotides, the CDR3 is TGTGCCAGCAGCTTAGAAAGGGCAGGGGGTCGCGAGCAGTACTTC.

The chain joins TRBV19 to TRBJ1-4, with D possibly matching TRBD1 (6 bases). Germline V gene sequence: CDR1 LNHDA, CDR2 SQIVND (reference sequence). V was pared by 0 bases and J by 2 bases, with 16 bases between. CDR3 length: 18 amino acids. The CDR3 DNA is TGTGCCAGTAGTATAGAAAACTCTGGGACAAAGACTAATGAAAAACTGTTTTTT. It specifies CASSIENSGTKTNEKLFF.

This clone was seen just once. This rearrangement joins TRBV30 to TRBJ2-4, with TRBD1 as a possible D gene (6 bases). V was clipped by 5 bases and J by 3 bases, with 17 bases between them. CDR3 length: 15 amino acids. Germline V CDR1 and CDR2: GTSNPN, SVGIG (reference sequence). CDR3 sequence (DNA): TGTGCCTGGGGGACAATGGGGACGGTCAAAAACATTCAGTACTTC. Its translation is CAWGTMGTVKNIQYF.

The gene calls are TRBV4-3 and TRBJ2-2; D gene unclear. V lost 0 bases to trimming and J lost 0 bases, with 11 bases between them. The CDR3 spans 17 residues. CDR1 and CDR2 (germline): LGHNA, YSLEER. The CDR3 sequence is CASSQDFQTTNTGELFF. DNA for the CDR3: TGCGCCAGCAGCCAAGATTTTCAGACGACGAACACCGGGGAGCTGTTTTTT.

V is TRBV10-2 and J is TRBJ1-4; D is unclear. This CDR3 is built from 13 residues. The V and J ends lost 10 bases and 6 bases respectively, with 15 bases between them. CDR1 and CDR2 (germline): WSHSY, SAAADI. In nucleotides, the CDR3 is TGCGCCATACGACACACCCTGGATGAAAAACTGTTTTTT. Protein product: CAIRHTLDEKLFF.

This chain uses TRBV5-5 with TRBJ2-5; D uncertain. Between the trimmed V and J ends, which lost 0 bases and 4 bases, there was a span of 10 bases. CDR3 size: 14 residues. The germline V gene has CDR1 SGHKS and CDR2 YYEKEE (reference sequence). The CDR3 DNA sequence: TGTGCCAGCAGCTTGGGGATAGCTGGAGAGACCCAGTACTTC. Amino acid sequence: CASSLGIAGETQYF.

The CDR3, as DNA: TGTGCCAGCAGCCCCTCATCGGGCCCCTCTTACACCGGGGAGCTGTTTTTT. This encodes CASSPSSGPSYTGELFF. This chain joins TRBV27 and TRBJ2-2; D is uncertain. This CDR3 is built from 17 residues. The germline V gene has CDR1 MNHEY and CDR2 SMNVEV (reference sequence). V was pared by 6 bases and J by 3 bases, with 20 bases between.

A note on this clone: Other DNA sequences in the same sample also yield this CDR3. The rearrangement links TRBV15 to TRBJ1-1, with D hard to call. This CDR3 has 13 amino acids. Germline loops: CDR1 LNHNV, CDR2 YYDKDF (reference sequence). Trimming shortened V by 0 bases and J by 6 bases, and 8 bases separated the two germline ends. CDR3: CATSRDRPAEAFF. The CDR3 DNA follows: TGTGCCACCAGCAGAGATAGGCCAGCTGAAGCTTTCTTT.

The rearrangement uses TRBV7-2 and TRBJ2-1; TRBD1 aligns across 9 bases. Germline-derived CDR1 and CDR2 are SGHTA and FQGNSA. After removal of 5 bases from V and 7 bases from J, the junction contained 6 bases not matched to a gene. The CDR3 spans 14 residues. The CDR3 sequence: CASSTRDRVNEQFF. CDR3 nucleotides: TGTGCCAGCAGCACCCGGGACAGGGTTAATGAGCAGTTCTTC.

This sequence joins TRBV6-1 and TRBJ1-1; D not certain. CDR1 is MNHNS, CDR2 SASEGT, per germline. Trimming pared 10 bases from V and 0 bases from J, leaving 12 bases between. The CDR3 is 13 residues long. The CDR3 region has the DNA TGTGCCACCATTCCCCACTTGAACACTGAAGCTTTCTTT. It is translated as CATIPHLNTEAFF.

The V gene is TRBV11-2, the J gene TRBJ2-1; 11 nucleotides line up with TRBD2. The CDR3 totals 14 residues. Germline assignment: CDR1 SGHAT and CDR2 FQNNGV. J gave up 7 bases and V 3 bases, and 2 bases lay outside the gene matches. The CDR3 loop reads CASSFTSGGNEQFF. The CDR3 DNA reads as TGTGCCAGCAGCTTTACTAGCGGGGGAAATGAGCAGTTCTTC. Together with reference TRBV11-2 and TRBJ2-1, the CDR3 gives the full variable domain: EAGVAQSPRYKIIEKRQSVAFWCNPISGHATLYWYQQILGQGPKLLIQFQNNGVVDDSQLPKDRFSAERLKGVDSTLKIQPAKLEDSAVYLCASSFTSGGNEQFFGPGTRLTVL.

The table lists this clone with a count of one. This chain joins TRBV5-5 and TRBJ2-7; D might be TRBD2 (6 bases). The ends were cut back, 3 bases at V and 7 bases at J, with 23 bases in the middle. The CDR3 is 16 residues long. CDR1 and CDR2 from the germline V gene are SGHKS and YYEKEE (reference sequence). Here the CDR3 DNA reads TGTGCCAGCAGCTCCTTGCCCGGGGGACCTGTGGAGGAGCAGTACTTC. Protein product: CASSSLPGGPVEEQYF.

The chain recombines TRBV2 with TRBJ1-1; tentative D call: TRBD1 (5 bases). Trimming cost V 6 bases and J 11 bases, with 13 bases left between them. The CDR3 length is 11 residues. Germline V gives CDR1 SNHLY, CDR2 FYNNEI. Here the CDR3 reads CASRRGPEAFF. The DNA of the CDR3 is TGTGCCAGCAGGAGGGGCCCGGAGGCTTTCTTT.

The rearrangement uses TRBV9 and TRBJ2-2, with TRBD2 matching 8 bases. CDR1 and CDR2 from the germline V gene are SGDLS and YYNGEE. The CDR3 length is 15 residues. Trimming removed 3 bases from V and 0 bases from J; junction bases left unmatched: 1. CDR3 region: CASSGGLANTGELFF. CDR3 DNA: TGTGCCAGCAGCGGGGGACTAGCGAACACCGGGGAGCTGTTTTTT.

The chain joins TRBV7-3 to TRBJ1-1; weak D call: TRBD1 (6 bases). The CDR3 is 14 amino acids. Looked up from germline, CDR1 is SGHTA and CDR2 is FQGTGA. The germline V and J ends were trimmed by 1 base and 1 base, with 7 bases remaining between them. CDR3 coding DNA: TGTGCCAGCAGCTTAAGGACAGAGAACACTGAAGCTTTCTTT. This gives the protein CASSLRTENTEAFF.

The chain has TRBV7-9 and TRBJ2-1; the D call may be TRBD1 or TRBD2 (6 bases each). The length of the CDR3 is 12 residues. V shed 6 bases and J shed 8 bases, with 11 bases lying between them. In germline, CDR1 is SEHNR, CDR2 FQNEAQ (reference sequence). The CDR3, as DNA: TGTGCCAGCAGTCCCGGGGGCGATGAGCAGTTCTTC. It specifies CASSPGGDEQFF.

The chain recombines TRBV14 with TRBJ2-3; 8 nucleotides agree with TRBD2. The germline gives CDR1 SGHDN, CDR2 FVKESK. The V gene end was trimmed by 0 bases and the J gene end by 6 bases; junction bases not matched to a gene: 14. The CDR3 covers 18 residues. Here the CDR3 DNA reads TGTGCCAGCAGCCAAGATCAGTCCCTAGCGGGCCCCACGGATACGCAGTATTTT. Its protein product is CASSQDQSLAGPTDTQYF. The full variable domain, rest sourced from reference TRBV14 and TRBJ2-3, is EAGVTQFPSHSVIEKGQTVTLRCDPISGHDNLYWYRRVMGKEIKFLLHFVKESKQDESGMPNNRFLAERTGGTYSTLKVQPAELEDSGVYFCASSQDQSLAGPTDTQYFGPGTRLTVL.

The sample holds a few counts of this clone. This chain links TRBV15 with TRBJ1-2; TRBD1 aligns across 9 bases. Germline V CDR1 and CDR2: LNHNV, YYDKDF (reference sequence). J lost 8 bases, V lost 4 bases, and 8 bases had no gene match. The CDR3 is 14 amino acids. In nucleotides, the CDR3 is TGTGCCACCAGCAAAACCGGGACAGGGAACGGCTACACCTTC. Protein sequence: CATSKTGTGNGYTF.

The chain recombines TRBV7-9 with TRBJ2-7; D remains unclear. The length of the CDR3 is 11 residues. Trimming shortened V by 3 bases and J by 6 bases, and 6 bases separated the two germline ends. Germline V gene lookup returns CDR1 SEHNR and CDR2 FQNEAQ (reference sequence). The CDR3 nucleotides are TGTGCCAGCAGCTTCAGCCGCGAGCAGTACTTC. This codes for CASSFSREQYF.

This clone showed up just once. This chain joins TRBV6-1 and TRBJ2-7; D is ambiguous. The CDR3 spans 13 residues. The V end lost 5 bases, the J end lost 1 base, and 9 bases lay between the germline ends. CDR1 and CDR2 from the germline V gene are MNHNS and SASEGT. This chain's CDR3 is CASSKENSYEQYF. The CDR3 region has the DNA TGTGCCAGCAGTAAGGAGAATTCCTACGAGCAGTACTTC.

This chain links TRBV7-2 with TRBJ2-5; D may be TRBD1 or TRBD2 (6 bases each). The V and J ends lost 2 bases and 1 base respectively, with 11 bases between them. Looked up from germline, CDR1 is SGHTA and CDR2 is FQGNSA. The CDR3 totals 15 residues. This CDR3 is CASSLLGGSQETQYF. The CDR3 nucleotides are TGTGCCAGCAGCTTACTGGGGGGCTCCCAAGAGACCCAGTACTTC. Full variable domain (remainder filled in from reference TRBV7-2 and TRBJ2-5): GAGVSQSPSNKVTEKGKDVELRCDPISGHTALYWYRQSLGQGLEFLIYFQGNSAPDKSGLPSDRFSAERTGGSVSTLTIQRTQQEDSAVYLCASSLLGGSQETQYFGPGTRLLVL.

The chain joins TRBV7-9 to TRBJ2-1; 11 positions match TRBD2. This CDR3 is built from 17 residues. Germline loops: CDR1 SEHNR, CDR2 FQNEAQ (reference sequence). J was trimmed by 0 bases and V by 7 bases; bases with no gene match: 8. CDR3 DNA: TGTGCCAGCAACCCCTTAGCGGGGGGGCCCTCCTACAATGAGCAGTTCTTC. Translating gives CASNPLAGGPSYNEQFF. The variable domain in full, with the rest retrieved from reference TRBV7-9 and TRBJ2-1, is DTGVSQNPRHKITKRGQNVTFRCDPISEHNRLYWYRQTLGQGPEFLTYFQNEAQLEKSRLLSDRFSAERPKGSFSTLEIQRTEQGDSAMYLCASNPLAGGPSYNEQFFGPGTRLTVL.

The genes are TRBV4-1 and TRBJ1-4; D uncertain. Trimming stripped 0 bases from V and 7 bases from J, with 9 bases between. The germline gives CDR1 MGHRA, CDR2 YSYEKL. The CDR3 length is 14 residues. CDR3 DNA: TGCGCCAGCAGCCAAGAGGAGGGAGGTGAAAAACTGTTTTTT. Amino acid sequence: CASSQEEGGEKLFF.

The gene calls are TRBV5-1 and TRBJ1-5; 12 positions agree with TRBD1. The CDR3 consists of 16 residues. V lost 0 bases to trimming and J lost 7 bases; unmatched junction nucleotides: 5. Germline lookup yields CDR1 SGHRS and CDR2 YFSETQ. The CDR3 loop is CASSLEGTGGGQPQHF. CDR3 nucleotide sequence: TGCGCCAGCAGCTTGGAGGGGACAGGGGGCGGCCAGCCCCAGCATTTT.

This sequence joins TRBV11-2 and TRBJ1-1, with D perhaps TRBD1 (6 bases). Trimming took 5 bases from V and 2 from J, leaving 12 bases between them. The CDR3 spans 14 residues. Germline lookup yields CDR1 SGHAT and CDR2 FQNNGV. The CDR3 loop reads CASSLQQGNTEAFF. The CDR3 region has the DNA TGTGCCAGCAGCCTACAACAGGGAAACACTGAAGCTTTCTTT.

The CDR3 spells CASSIGAGGGQPQHF. CDR3 in DNA: TGTGCCAGTAGTATAGGTGCAGGGGGCGGGCAGCCCCAGCATTTT. The rearrangement links TRBV19 to TRBJ1-5; 8 bases line up with TRBD1. V dropped 1 base and J dropped 7; count of bases not matched to a gene: 6. Germline CDR1 LNHDA, CDR2 SQIVND (reference sequence). This CDR3 region has 15 residues.